These T cell receptor beta chains were read from a single sample in a study of blood T cell repertoires in COVID-19. Profiling relied on immunoSEQ multiplex PCR, and the TCRdb table lists in-frame clones only, not all of them. The sample lists about 180,000 clones, about 91% occurring once. The sample consisted of PBMCs or T cells enriched from blood (not recorded which). The receptor set was obtained from a middle-aged woman with acute COVID-19. The CDR3 runs from the conserved cysteine through the conserved F or W. A D gene is named only where the DNA matches it firmly. Clone size, where shown, is once, few, many, or a class for clones that have expanded.

D gene: TRBD2; J gene: TRBJ2-5; clone size: NA; V gene: TRBV7-9; CDR3 DNA: TGTGCCAGCAGCTTAAGCGGGAATAGGGAGACCCAGTACTTC; CDR3 protein: CASSLSGNRETQYF
D gene: NA; J gene: TRBJ1-1; clone size: NA; V gene: TRBV29-1; CDR3 DNA: TGCAGCGTGGCGGAGAGGTTTGGTGCTTTCTTT; CDR3 protein: CSVAERFGAFF
D gene: NA; J gene: TRBJ1-1; clone size: NA; V gene: TRBV7-9; CDR3 DNA: TGTGCCAGCCGACCATTGGGCCAATCGAACACTGAAGCTTTCTTT; CDR3 protein: CASRPLGQSNTEAFF
D gene: NA; J gene: TRBJ1-2; clone size: few; V gene: TRBV18; CDR3 DNA: TGTGCCAGCTCACCCGGGGGACTTGGCTACACCTTC; CDR3 protein: CASSPGGLGYTF
D gene: TRBD1; J gene: TRBJ2-1; clone size: NA; V gene: TRBV19; CDR3 DNA: TGTGCCAGTAGTCAGACAGGGAAGGGTGGTGGTGAGCAGTTCTTC; CDR3 protein: CASSQTGKGGGEQFF
D gene: NA; J gene: TRBJ1-1; clone size: NA; V gene: TRBV30; CDR3 DNA: TGTGCCTGTGCGAGACAGGCCACTGAAGCTTTCTTT; CDR3 protein: CACARQATEAFF
D gene: TRBD2; J gene: TRBJ2-3; clone size: NA; V gene: TRBV28; CDR3 DNA: TGTGCCAGCAGTTCCGGGACTAGCGGTACTATCACAGATACGCAGTATTTT; CDR3 protein: CASSSGTSGTITDTQYF
D gene: NA; J gene: TRBJ1-2; clone size: NA; V gene: TRBV4-1; CDR3 DNA: TGCGCCAGCAGCCAAGATCGCAGTGGCTACACCTTC; CDR3 protein: CASSQDRSGYTF
D gene: NA; J gene: TRBJ2-7; clone size: NA; V gene: TRBV14; CDR3 DNA: TGTGCCAGCAGCCAAGCTTGGGGGCAGGGGCGTGGGCAGTACTTC; CDR3 protein: CASSQAWGQGRGQYF
D gene: TRBD1; J gene: TRBJ1-2; clone size: NA; V gene: TRBV29-1; CDR3 DNA: TGCAGCGTTGGGGAGGGGACAGGGGGTCTCAAACTGGGCTACACCTTC; CDR3 protein: CSVGEGTGGLKLGYTF
D gene: TRBD1; J gene: TRBJ1-5; clone size: NA; V gene: TRBV28; CDR3 DNA: TGTGCCAGCAGTAAGGACAGGGGAAATCAGCCCCAGCATTTT; CDR3 protein: CASSKDRGNQPQHF
D gene: TRBD1; J gene: TRBJ1-1; clone size: NA; V gene: TRBV5-5; CDR3 DNA: TGTGCCAGCAGCACCAGACAGGGTAGGAACACTGAAGCTTTCTTT; CDR3 protein: CASSTRQGRNTEAFF
D gene: NA; J gene: TRBJ2-5; clone size: NA; V gene: TRBV21-1; CDR3 DNA: TGTGCCAGCAGCAAAGTTAATTGTGACCGACTACAAGAGACCCAGTACTTC; CDR3 protein: CASSKVNCDRLQETQYF
D gene: TRBD2; J gene: TRBJ2-1; clone size: NA; V gene: TRBV5-1; CDR3 DNA: TGCGCCAGCAGTGTTAGCGGGCTTCTCAATGAGCAGTTCTTC; CDR3 protein: CASSVSGLLNEQFF
D gene: TRBD2; J gene: TRBJ2-5; clone size: once; V gene: TRBV27; CDR3 DNA: TGTGCCAGCAGTTTATCCCGGGAGGGATTCCCGCAAGAGACCCAGTACTTC; CDR3 protein: CASSLSREGFPQETQYF
D gene: NA; J gene: TRBJ1-2; clone size: NA; V gene: TRBV28; CDR3 DNA: TGTGCCACAGGGGTACTTTACGGCTACACCTTC; CDR3 protein: CATGVLYGYTF
D gene: TRBD2; J gene: TRBJ2-7; clone size: NA; V gene: TRBV7-2; CDR3 DNA: TGTGCCAGCAGCTCCCCGGGACTAGCTCGTGTGGGACACGAGCAGTACTTC; CDR3 protein: CASSSPGLARVGHEQYF
D gene: TRBD2; J gene: TRBJ2-3; clone size: once; V gene: TRBV9; CDR3 DNA: TGTGCCAGCAGCGAGACCCCGGGAGCTAGCGGCCTCACAGATACGCAGTATTTT; CDR3 protein: CASSETPGASGLTDTQYF
D gene: NA; J gene: TRBJ1-1; clone size: few; V gene: TRBV12-3/TRBV12-4; CDR3 DNA: TGTGCCAGCAGGAAAGAGGGAACTGAAGCTTTCTTT; CDR3 protein: CASRKEGTEAFF
D gene: NA; J gene: TRBJ1-2; clone size: NA; V gene: TRBV5-4; CDR3 DNA: TGTGCCAGCAGCCCGGTGGACAGCGGCTATGGCTACACCTTC; CDR3 protein: CASSPVDSGYGYTF
D gene: TRBD2; J gene: TRBJ2-5; clone size: once; V gene: TRBV4-1; CDR3 DNA: TGCGCCAGCAGCCAGATAGCGGGGCAAGAGACCCAGTACTTC; CDR3 protein: CASSQIAGQETQYF
D gene: NA; J gene: TRBJ2-5; clone size: NA; V gene: TRBV18; CDR3 DNA: TGTGCCAGCTCCCCACGACTGCAAGAGACCCAGTACTTC; CDR3 protein: CASSPRLQETQYF
D gene: NA; J gene: TRBJ2-5; clone size: NA; V gene: TRBV24-1; CDR3 DNA: TGTGCCACTTCAGCGGAGGGGGCCGGGACCCAGTACTTC; CDR3 protein: CATSAEGAGTQYF
D gene: NA; J gene: TRBJ2-7; clone size: NA; V gene: TRBV7-9; CDR3 DNA: TGTGCCAGCAGCTGGGAACAGGGTTTCAGATCCTACGAGCAGTACTTC; CDR3 protein: CASSWEQGFRSYEQYF
D gene: TRBD1; J gene: TRBJ1-1; clone size: NA; V gene: TRBV2; CDR3 DNA: TGTGCCAGCAGCCTACAGGGGGCCTCCACTGAAGCTTTCTTT; CDR3 protein: CASSLQGASTEAFF
D gene: TRBD1; J gene: TRBJ1-4; clone size: NA; V gene: TRBV5-1; CDR3 DNA: TGCGCCAGCAGCCCTGACAGGGTAGAGGCGGAAAAACTGTTTTTT; CDR3 protein: CASSPDRVEAEKLFF
D gene: NA; J gene: TRBJ1-2; clone size: once; V gene: TRBV6-5; CDR3 DNA: TGTGCCAGCAGTCCCGGACAAGACTATGGCTACACCTTC; CDR3 protein: CASSPGQDYGYTF
D gene: TRBD2; J gene: TRBJ2-7; clone size: NA; V gene: TRBV3-1/TRBV3-2; CDR3 DNA: TGTGCCAGCAGCCGCGGGACTAGCGGGAGGGCCGGACCCTACGAGCAGTACTTC; CDR3 protein: CASSRGTSGRAGPYEQYF
D gene: TRBD2; J gene: TRBJ2-3; clone size: NA; V gene: TRBV7-6; CDR3 DNA: TGTGCCAGCAGCTTATTTAGCGGGGGGACAGATACGCAGTATTTT; CDR3 protein: CASSLFSGGTDTQYF
D gene: NA; J gene: TRBJ1-4; clone size: NA; V gene: TRBV7-8; CDR3 DNA: TGTGCCAGCAGCTTAGAACCGGGGGTGGCTGAAAAACTGTTTTTT; CDR3 protein: CASSLEPGVAEKLFF
D gene: TRBD1; J gene: TRBJ1-1; clone size: NA; V gene: TRBV3-1/TRBV3-2; CDR3 DNA: TGTGCCAGCAGCCTCCGGGACAGCCGTTTAATTACTGTGAACACTGAAGCTTTCTTT; CDR3 protein: CASSLRDSRLITVNTEAFF